The T cell receptor (beta chain) under discussion was sequenced for a study of cytomegalovirus exposure and HLA in healthy donors. The V segment lost 4 bases and the J segment 16 bases; nucleotides outside the gene matches: 8. Germline V gene data show CDR1 as SGHTS and CDR2 as YDEGEE. The CDR3 has 11 residues. Primers included in the PCR were 60 Vbeta and 13 Jbeta primers. Method: immunoSEQ multiplex PCR; TCRdb's copy keeps in-frame clones and lacks some. The profile shows over 85,000 clones, 67% of them singletons. The clonotype was recovered from a man aged 30 to 39 in good health and CMV-seronegative. Sequencing was performed on PBMCs. The chain recombines TRBV5-8 with TRBJ1-3; TRBD1 aligns across 7 bases. Written as DNA, the CDR3 is TGTGCCAGCAGCCTAGGGGGCCTTAGGTATTTT. Protein product: CASSLGGLRYF.